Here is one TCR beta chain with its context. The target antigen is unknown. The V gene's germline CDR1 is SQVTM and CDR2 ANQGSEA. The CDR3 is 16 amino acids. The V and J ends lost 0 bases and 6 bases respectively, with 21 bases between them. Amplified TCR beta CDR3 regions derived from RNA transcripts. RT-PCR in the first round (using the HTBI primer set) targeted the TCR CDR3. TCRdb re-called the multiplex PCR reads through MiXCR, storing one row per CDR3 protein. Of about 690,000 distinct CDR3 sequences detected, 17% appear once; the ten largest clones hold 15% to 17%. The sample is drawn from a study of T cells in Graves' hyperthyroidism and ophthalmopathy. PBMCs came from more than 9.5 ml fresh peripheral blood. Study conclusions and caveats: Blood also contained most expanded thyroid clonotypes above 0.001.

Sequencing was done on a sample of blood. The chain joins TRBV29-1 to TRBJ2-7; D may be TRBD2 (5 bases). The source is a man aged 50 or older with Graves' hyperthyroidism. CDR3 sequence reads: CSVEDPNGGSLVEQYF. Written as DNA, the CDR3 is TGCAGCGTTGAAGACCCTAACGGTGGGAGTCTCGTCGAGCAGTACTTC.